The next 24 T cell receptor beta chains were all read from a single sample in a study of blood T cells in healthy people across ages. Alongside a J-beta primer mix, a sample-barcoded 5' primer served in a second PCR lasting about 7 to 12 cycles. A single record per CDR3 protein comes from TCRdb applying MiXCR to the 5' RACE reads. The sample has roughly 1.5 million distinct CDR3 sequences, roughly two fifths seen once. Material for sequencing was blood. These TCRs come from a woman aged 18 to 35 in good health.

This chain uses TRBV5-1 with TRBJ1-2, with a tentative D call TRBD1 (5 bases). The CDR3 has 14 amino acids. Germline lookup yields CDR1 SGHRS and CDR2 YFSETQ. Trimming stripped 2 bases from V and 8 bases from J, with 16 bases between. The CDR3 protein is CASSFPGRVSGYTF. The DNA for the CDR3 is TGCGCCAGCAGCTTCCCGGGCAGGGTAAGCGGCTACACCTTC.

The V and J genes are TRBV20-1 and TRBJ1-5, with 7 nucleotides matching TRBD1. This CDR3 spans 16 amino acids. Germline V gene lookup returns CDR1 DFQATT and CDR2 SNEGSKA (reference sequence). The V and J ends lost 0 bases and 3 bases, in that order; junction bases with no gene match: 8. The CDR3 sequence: CSARDQGGGFNQPQHF. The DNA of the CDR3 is TGCAGTGCTAGAGATCAGGGGGGGGGCTTCAATCAGCCCCAGCATTTT.

The CDR3 coding sequence is TGCAACATTAGAGGGGGAGATGAGCAGTTCTTC. Its translation: CNIRGGDEQFF. The genes are TRBV20-1 and TRBJ2-1, with D perhaps TRBD1 (6 bases). The V gene's germline CDR1 is DFQATT and CDR2 SNEGSKA (reference sequence). CDR3 length equals 11 residues.

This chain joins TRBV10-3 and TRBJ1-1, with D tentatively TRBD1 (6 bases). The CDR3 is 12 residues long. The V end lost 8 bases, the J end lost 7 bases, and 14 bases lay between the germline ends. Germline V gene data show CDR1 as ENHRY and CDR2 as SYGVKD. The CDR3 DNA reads TGTGCCATCGGAGAGCGGACAGTTGAAGCTTTCTTT. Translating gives CAIGERTVEAFF.

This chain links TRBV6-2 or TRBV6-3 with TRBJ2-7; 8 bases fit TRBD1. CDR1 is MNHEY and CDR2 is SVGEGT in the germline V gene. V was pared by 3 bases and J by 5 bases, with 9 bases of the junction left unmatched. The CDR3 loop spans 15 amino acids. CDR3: CASSYDQGAFDEQYF. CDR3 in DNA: TGTGCCAGCAGTTATGATCAGGGGGCTTTCGACGAGCAGTACTTC.

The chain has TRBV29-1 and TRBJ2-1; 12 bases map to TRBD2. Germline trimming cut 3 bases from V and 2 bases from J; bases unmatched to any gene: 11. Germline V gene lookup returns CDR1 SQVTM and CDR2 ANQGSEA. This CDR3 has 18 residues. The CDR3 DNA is TGCAGCGTTGATAATTTAGGGCTAGCGGGAGGGACCTACAATGAGCAGTTCTTC. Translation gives CSVDNLGLAGGTYNEQFF.

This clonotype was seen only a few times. CDR3 sequence (DNA): TGTGCCAGCAGTGAAGAGGCAGTTCAGTCCTACGAGCAGTACTTC. Its protein is CASSEEAVQSYEQYF. The rearrangement links TRBV2 to TRBJ2-7; D uncertain. This CDR3 comprises 15 residues. Germline CDR1 is SNHLY and CDR2 is FYNNEI. Trimming took off 1 base at V and 1 base at J, with 11 bases between the two ends.

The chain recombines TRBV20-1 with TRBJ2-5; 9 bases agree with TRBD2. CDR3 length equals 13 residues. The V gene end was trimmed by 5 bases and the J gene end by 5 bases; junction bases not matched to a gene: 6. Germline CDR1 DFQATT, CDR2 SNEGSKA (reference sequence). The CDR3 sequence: CSAAAGGGETQYF. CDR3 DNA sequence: TGCAGTGCTGCAGCGGGAGGAGGTGAGACCCAGTACTTC.

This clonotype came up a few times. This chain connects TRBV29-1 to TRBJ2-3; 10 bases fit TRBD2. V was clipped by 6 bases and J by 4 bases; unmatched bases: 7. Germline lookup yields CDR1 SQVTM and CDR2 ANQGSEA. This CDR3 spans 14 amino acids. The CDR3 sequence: CSVAASGSADTQYF. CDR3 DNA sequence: TGCAGCGTCGCAGCTAGCGGGAGCGCAGATACGCAGTATTTT.

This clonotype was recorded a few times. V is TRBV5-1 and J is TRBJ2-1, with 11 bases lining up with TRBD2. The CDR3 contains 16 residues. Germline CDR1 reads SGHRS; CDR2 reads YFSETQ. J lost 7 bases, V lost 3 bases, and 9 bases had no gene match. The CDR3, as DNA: TGCGCCAGCAGCTCTCCGATAGCGGGAGGGATTAATGAGCAGTTCTTC. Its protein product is CASSSPIAGGINEQFF.

The CDR3 spells CASSLAGNPPDTQYF. CDR3 nucleotides: TGTGCCAGCAGCTTAGCAGGGAATCCCCCAGATACGCAGTATTTT. This sequence joins TRBV7-9 and TRBJ2-3; D is unclear. Germline V gives CDR1 SEHNR, CDR2 FQNEAQ (reference sequence). V was trimmed by 0 bases and J by 4 bases, leaving 11 bases between them. The CDR3 has 15 residues. Filled out from reference TRBV7-9 and TRBJ2-3, the complete variable domain reads DTGVSQNPRHKITKRGQNVTFRCDPISEHNRLYWYRQTLGQGPEFLTYFQNEAQLEKSRLLSDRFSAERPKGSFSTLEIQRTEQGDSAMYLCASSLAGNPPDTQYFGPGTRLTVL.

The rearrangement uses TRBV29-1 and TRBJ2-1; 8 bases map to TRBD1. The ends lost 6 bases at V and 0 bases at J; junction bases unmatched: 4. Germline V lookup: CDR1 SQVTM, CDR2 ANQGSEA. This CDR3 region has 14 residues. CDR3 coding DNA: TGCAGCGTCTGGGACAGGAGCTCCTACAATGAGCAGTTCTTC. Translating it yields CSVWDRSSYNEQFF.

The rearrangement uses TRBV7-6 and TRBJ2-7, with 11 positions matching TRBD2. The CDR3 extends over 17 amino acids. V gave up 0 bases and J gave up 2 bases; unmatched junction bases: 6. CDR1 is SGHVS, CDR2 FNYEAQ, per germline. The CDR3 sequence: CASSLAPSGGTPYEQYF. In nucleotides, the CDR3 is TGTGCCAGCAGCTTAGCGCCTAGCGGGGGGACCCCCTACGAGCAGTACTTC.

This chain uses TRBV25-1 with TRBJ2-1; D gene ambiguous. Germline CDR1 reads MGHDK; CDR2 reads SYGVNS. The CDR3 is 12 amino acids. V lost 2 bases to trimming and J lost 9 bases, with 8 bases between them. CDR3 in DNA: TGTGCCAGCAGTGAAGCAAAGGGTGAGCAGTTCTTC. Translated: CASSEAKGEQFF.

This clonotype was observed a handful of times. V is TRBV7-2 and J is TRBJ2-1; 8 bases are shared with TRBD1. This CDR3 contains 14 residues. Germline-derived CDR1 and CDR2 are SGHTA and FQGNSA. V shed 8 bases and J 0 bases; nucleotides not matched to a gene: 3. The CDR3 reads CASFDRGSYNEQFF. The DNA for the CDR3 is TGTGCCAGCTTCGACAGGGGCTCCTACAATGAGCAGTTCTTC.

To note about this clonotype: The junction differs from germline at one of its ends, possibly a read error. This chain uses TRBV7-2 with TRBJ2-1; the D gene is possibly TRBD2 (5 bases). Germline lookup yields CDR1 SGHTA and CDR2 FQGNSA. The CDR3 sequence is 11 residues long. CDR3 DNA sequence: TGTGCCAGCACCAGCGGTAATGAGCGGTTCTTC. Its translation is CASTSGNERFF.

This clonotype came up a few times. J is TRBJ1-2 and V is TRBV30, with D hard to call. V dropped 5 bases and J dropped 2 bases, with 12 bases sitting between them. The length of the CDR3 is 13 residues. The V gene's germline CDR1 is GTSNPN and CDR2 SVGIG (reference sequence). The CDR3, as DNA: TGTGCCTGGGACCAGGACGCGAACTATGGCTACACCTTC. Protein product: CAWDQDANYGYTF.

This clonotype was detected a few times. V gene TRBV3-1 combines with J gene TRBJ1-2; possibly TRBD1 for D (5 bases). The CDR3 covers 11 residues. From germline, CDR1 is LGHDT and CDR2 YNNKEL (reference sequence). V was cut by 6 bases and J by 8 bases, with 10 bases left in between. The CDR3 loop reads CASRGWDGYTF. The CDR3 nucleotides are TGTGCCAGCAGAGGTTGGGACGGCTACACCTTC.

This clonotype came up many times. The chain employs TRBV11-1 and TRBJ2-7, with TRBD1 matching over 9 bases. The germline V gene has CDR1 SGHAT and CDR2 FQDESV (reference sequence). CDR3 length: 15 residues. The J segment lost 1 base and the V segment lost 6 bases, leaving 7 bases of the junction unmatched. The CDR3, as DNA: TGTGCCAGCAGTGGAGGGACAGGGATGTCCTACGAGCAGTACTTC. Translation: CASSGGTGMSYEQYF.

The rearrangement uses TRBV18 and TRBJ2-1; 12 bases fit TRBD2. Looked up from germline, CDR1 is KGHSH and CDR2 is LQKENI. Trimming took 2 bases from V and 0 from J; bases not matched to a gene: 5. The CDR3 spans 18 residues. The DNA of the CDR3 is TGTGCCAGCTCACCAGGGACTAGCGGGCAAAGCTCCTACAATGAGCAGTTCTTC. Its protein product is CASSPGTSGQSSYNEQFF.

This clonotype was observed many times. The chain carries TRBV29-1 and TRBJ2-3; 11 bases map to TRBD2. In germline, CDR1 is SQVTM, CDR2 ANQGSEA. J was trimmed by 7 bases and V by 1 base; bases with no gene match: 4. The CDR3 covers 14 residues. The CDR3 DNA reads TGCAGCGTTGAAGGCAGACTAGCGGGGAATACGCAGTATTTT. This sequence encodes CSVEGRLAGNTQYF.

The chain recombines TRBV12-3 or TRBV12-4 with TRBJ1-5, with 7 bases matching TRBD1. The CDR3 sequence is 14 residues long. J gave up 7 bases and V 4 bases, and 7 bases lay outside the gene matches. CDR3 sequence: CASSSQQGMQPQHF. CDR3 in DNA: TGTGCCAGCAGTTCCCAACAGGGGATGCAGCCCCAGCATTTT.

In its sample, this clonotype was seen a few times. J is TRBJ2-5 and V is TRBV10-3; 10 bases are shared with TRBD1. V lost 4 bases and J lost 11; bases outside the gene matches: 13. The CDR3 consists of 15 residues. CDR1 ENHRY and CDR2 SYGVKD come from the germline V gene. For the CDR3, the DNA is TGTGCCATCAGTGTCCGACAGGGGGCACAAAATGAGCAGTACTTC. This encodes CAISVRQGAQNEQYF.

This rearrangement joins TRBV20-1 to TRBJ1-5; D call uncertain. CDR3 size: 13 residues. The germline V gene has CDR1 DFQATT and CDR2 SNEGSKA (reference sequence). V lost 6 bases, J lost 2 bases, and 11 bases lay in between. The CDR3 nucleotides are TGCAGTGCGTCCGTGGCACGCAATCAGCCCCAGCATTTT. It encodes CSASVARNQPQHF.